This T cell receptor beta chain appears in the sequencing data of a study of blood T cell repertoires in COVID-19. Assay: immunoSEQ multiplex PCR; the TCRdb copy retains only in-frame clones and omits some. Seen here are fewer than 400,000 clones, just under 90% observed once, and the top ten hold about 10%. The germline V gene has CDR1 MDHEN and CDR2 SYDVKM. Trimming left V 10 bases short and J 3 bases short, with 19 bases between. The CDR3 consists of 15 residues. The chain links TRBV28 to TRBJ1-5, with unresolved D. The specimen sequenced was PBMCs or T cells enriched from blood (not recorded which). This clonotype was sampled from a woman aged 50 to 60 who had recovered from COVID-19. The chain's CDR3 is CATSVHRSPNQPQHF. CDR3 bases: TGTGCCACTTCAGTCCACCGGAGCCCCAATCAGCCCCAGCATTTT.